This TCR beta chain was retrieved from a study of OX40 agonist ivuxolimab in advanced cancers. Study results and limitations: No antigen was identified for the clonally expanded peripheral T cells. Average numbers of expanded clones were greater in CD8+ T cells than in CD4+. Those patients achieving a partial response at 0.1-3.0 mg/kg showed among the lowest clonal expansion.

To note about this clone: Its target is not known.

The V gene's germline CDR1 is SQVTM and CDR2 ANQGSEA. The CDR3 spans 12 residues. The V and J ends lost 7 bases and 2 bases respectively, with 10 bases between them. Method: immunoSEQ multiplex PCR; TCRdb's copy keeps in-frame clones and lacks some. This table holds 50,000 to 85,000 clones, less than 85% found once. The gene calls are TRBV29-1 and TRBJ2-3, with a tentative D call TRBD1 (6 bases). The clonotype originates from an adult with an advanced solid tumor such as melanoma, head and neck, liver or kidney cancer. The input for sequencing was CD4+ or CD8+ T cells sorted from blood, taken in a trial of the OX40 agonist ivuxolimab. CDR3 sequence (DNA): TGCAGCGGGGGGCGGTTCACAGATACGCAGTATTTT. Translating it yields CSGGRFTDTQYF.